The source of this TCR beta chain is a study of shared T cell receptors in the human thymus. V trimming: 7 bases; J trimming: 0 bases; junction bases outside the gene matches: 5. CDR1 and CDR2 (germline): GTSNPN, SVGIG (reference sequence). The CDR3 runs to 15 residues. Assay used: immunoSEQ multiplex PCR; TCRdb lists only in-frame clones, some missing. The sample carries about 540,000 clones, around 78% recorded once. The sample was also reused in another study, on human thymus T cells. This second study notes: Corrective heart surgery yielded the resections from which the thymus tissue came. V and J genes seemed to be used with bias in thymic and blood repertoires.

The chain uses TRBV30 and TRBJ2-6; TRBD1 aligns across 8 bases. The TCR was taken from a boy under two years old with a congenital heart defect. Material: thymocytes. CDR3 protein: CASTGAISGANVLTF. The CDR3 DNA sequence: TGTGCCTCGACAGGGGCCATCTCTGGGGCCAACGTCCTGACTTTC.